Presented here are 20 T cell receptor beta chains from one specimen sequenced in a study of blood T cells in healthy people across ages. The authors ran a second PCR of roughly 7 to 11 cycles using a sample-barcoded 5' primer and a J-beta primer mix. TCRdb reprocessed the 5' RACE reads with MiXCR, giving one entry per CDR3 protein. The data hold about 930,000 distinct CDR3 sequences, with 25% to 30% observed a single time. The data were also submitted as part of a second study, on T cells of mothers and their children.

The sequenced sample was blood. These receptors came from a woman between 40 and 55 years old in good health.

The chain couples TRBV5-6 to TRBJ2-2; D ambiguous. This CDR3 region has 14 residues. The V and J ends lost 4 bases and 3 bases respectively, with 10 bases between them. Germline CDR1 reads SGHDT; CDR2 reads YYEEEE. The CDR3 coding sequence is TGTGCCAGCAGCACTCGGACCTACACCGGGGAGCTGTTTTTT. Its translation is CASSTRTYTGELFF.

On this clonotype: A much larger clonotype is one base distant, so this may be a read error. The chain is built from TRBV10-3 and TRBJ2-7, with 8 bases fitting TRBD1. The CDR3 length is 14 residues. In germline, CDR1 is ENHRY, CDR2 SYGVKD. CDR3 nucleotide sequence: TGTGCCGTCAGTGCCGACAGGGGTCGGTACGAGCAGTACTTC. This translates into CAVSADRGRYEQYF.

As for this clonotype: A much larger clone sits a single nucleotide away, making a read error possible. This rearrangement joins TRBV7-2 to TRBJ2-7; 8 bases map to TRBD1. V gave up 5 bases and J gave up 5 bases; unmatched junction bases: 14. The CDR3 has 16 amino acids. Per germline, CDR1 SGHTA and CDR2 FQGNSA. CDR3 DNA: TGTGCCAGCAGCGACCTCCTCGGACAGGGAGTCAACGAGCAGTACTTC. Translated, it gives CASSDLLGQGVNEQYF.

This clonotype has more than one count but fewer than ten. The rearrangement links TRBV28 to TRBJ2-1; D not certain. This CDR3 has 16 residues. The germline V and J ends were trimmed by 1 base and 4 bases, with 14 bases remaining between them. Per the germline V gene, CDR1 is MDHEN and CDR2 is SYDVKM. The CDR3: CASSLSVGPEYNEQFF. The CDR3 DNA is TGTGCCAGCAGTTTATCGGTGGGCCCCGAGTACAATGAGCAGTTCTTC.

The CDR3 nucleotides read TGTGCCAGCGCCATGGTCGGGGGGGCCCAATACAATGAGCAGTTCTTC. It encodes CASAMVGGAQYNEQFF. The chain combines TRBV7-3 with TRBJ2-1; TRBD2 aligns across 8 bases. J gave up 4 bases and V 8 bases, and 13 bases lay outside the gene matches. Germline CDR1 reads SGHTA; CDR2 reads FQGTGA. CDR3 length: 16 amino acids.

Concerning this clonotype itself: This is likely a read error, given that the CDR3 carries no conserved phenylalanine or tryptophan at its end. The V call is TRBV19, the J call TRBJ1-2; D not resolved. Germline V lookup: CDR1 LNHDA, CDR2 SQIVND (reference sequence). The CDR3 is 13 residues long. The V end lost 8 bases, the J end lost 0 bases, and 10 bases lay between the germline ends. For the CDR3, the DNA is TGTGCCAGTTTGGGAACAGCTAACTATGGCTACACCATC. It is translated as CASLGTANYGYTI.

This clonotype appeared a few times. The chain recombines TRBV4-1 with TRBJ2-5; 8 bases line up with TRBD2. The germline V gene encodes CDR1 MGHRA and CDR2 YSYEKL. J was trimmed by 2 bases and V by 0 bases; bases with no gene match: 11. The CDR3 length is 18 residues. Written as DNA, the CDR3 is TGCGCCAGCAGCCAAGATCGAGGTAGCGGGGCCTATCAAGAGACCCAGTACTTC. Translated, it gives CASSQDRGSGAYQETQYF.

Note on this clonotype: A much larger clone lies a single base off, so this may be a read error. The chain uses TRBV30 and TRBJ2-1; D uncertain. The CDR3 spans 10 residues. V was trimmed by 0 bases and J by 12 bases, leaving 6 bases between them. Germline CDR1 and CDR2: GTSNPN and SVGIG (reference sequence). The CDR3, as DNA: TGTGCCTGGAGTGTCAGTGTGCAGTTCTTC. Translation: CAWSVSVQFF.

This clonotype was recorded many times. V usage is TRBV28 and J usage is TRBJ1-2; 7 bases agree with TRBD1. Germline CDR1 MDHEN, CDR2 SYDVKM. Unmatched junction bases numbered 6, after V lost 6 bases and J lost 2 bases. The CDR3 length is 14 residues. CDR3 sequence (DNA): TGTGCCAGCAGATCCGGGACAGCAAACTATGGCTACACCTTC. It is translated as CASRSGTANYGYTF.

This clonotype was recorded many times. The germline gene is not matched at one end of the junction; a read error may be the cause. The chain is built from TRBV7-7 and TRBJ2-1, with TRBD2 identical over 7 bases. Germline V gene data show CDR1 as SSHAT and CDR2 as FNYEAQ (reference sequence). The CDR3 covers 14 residues. CDR3 residues: CASSSSGTNNEQFF. The CDR3 DNA follows: TGTGCTAGCAGCTCCTCCGGGACTAACAATGAGCAGTTCTTC.

The sample holds a few counts of this clonotype. The J gene is TRBJ1-5, the V gene TRBV5-5, with 7 bases identical to TRBD1. The CDR3 spans 16 residues. From germline, CDR1 is SGHKS and CDR2 YYEKEE (reference sequence). Trimming at V came to 1 base and at J to 8 bases, leaving 12 bases not matched to a gene. The CDR3 reads CASSLQAGGTAEPQHF. The CDR3 nucleotides are TGTGCCAGCAGCTTGCAGGCAGGGGGAACCGCGGAGCCCCAGCATTTT. The complete variable domain, with remaining parts taken from reference TRBV5-5 and TRBJ1-5, reads DAGVTQSPTHLIKTRGQQVTLRCSPISGHKSVSWYQQVLGQGPQFIFQYYEKEERGRGNFPDRFSARQFPNYSSELNVNALLLGDSALYLCASSLQAGGTAEPQHFGDGTRLSIL.

The V call is TRBV20-1, the J call TRBJ2-6; D unresolved. Looked up from germline, CDR1 is DFQATT and CDR2 is SNEGSKA (reference sequence). The V and J ends lost 0 bases and 0 bases respectively, with 6 bases between them. CDR3 length: 15 residues. This chain's CDR3 is CSARDGDSGANVLTF. In nucleotides, the CDR3 is TGCAGTGCTAGAGATGGGGACTCTGGGGCCAACGTCCTGACTTTC.

This clonotype was picked up a small number of times. The V call is TRBV5-1, the J call TRBJ1-2; TRBD1 matches at 10 bases. The V and J ends lost 4 bases and 8 bases, in that order; junction bases with no gene match: 14. Germline CDR1 reads SGHRS; CDR2 reads YFSETQ. The CDR3 loop spans 16 amino acids. CDR3 loop: CASSQDPETGGRGYTF. The CDR3 DNA is TGCGCCAGCAGCCAGGACCCCGAGACAGGGGGCCGCGGCTACACCTTC.

The CDR3 sequence is CASSLFKAIYDYNYGYTF. Written as DNA, the CDR3 is TGTGCCAGCAGTTTATTCAAGGCAATCTATGATTATAACTATGGCTACACCTTC. The chain recombines TRBV28 with TRBJ1-2; D gene unclear. This CDR3 region has 18 residues. CDR1 is MDHEN, CDR2 SYDVKM, per germline. Trimming left V 1 base short and J 1 base short, with 19 bases between.

This clonotype was recorded many times. The rearrangement uses TRBV20-1 and TRBJ2-7; 8 bases agree with TRBD1. The germline gives CDR1 DFQATT, CDR2 SNEGSKA (reference sequence). CDR3 length equals 15 residues. Trimming cost V 5 bases and J 6 bases; bases outside gene matches: 15. In DNA, the CDR3 is TGCAGTGCTGGGGATGGACAGGGTATCATGGGCGAGCAGTACTTC. This translates into CSAGDGQGIMGEQYF.

Regarding this clonotype: Just one base apart from a much larger clone, this may be a read error. This chain links TRBV12-3 or TRBV12-4 with TRBJ2-7; TRBD1 matches at 9 bases. Trimming cost V 11 bases and J 9 bases; bases outside gene matches: 17. This CDR3 region has 14 residues. The CDR3 nucleotides are TGTGCCCGCCGGAGGGGACAGGGTGGAGGTGGGCAGTACTTC. Its translation is CARRRGQGGGGQYF.

This clonotype was detected only a few times. The rearrangement links TRBV7-2 to TRBJ1-2, with D hard to call. This CDR3 region has 14 residues. V dropped 1 base and J dropped 8 bases, with 14 bases sitting between them. The germline gives CDR1 SGHTA, CDR2 FQGNSA. This CDR3 is CASSLGGGYRGYTF. The CDR3 coding sequence is TGTGCCAGCAGCTTAGGGGGAGGGTACCGCGGCTACACCTTC.

This rearrangement joins TRBV11-2 to TRBJ2-1; TRBD2 aligns across 7 bases. CDR1 and CDR2 (germline): SGHAT, FQNNGV. This CDR3 has 15 residues. Germline trimming cut 3 bases from V and 4 bases from J; bases unmatched to any gene: 6. The CDR3 reads CASSLWWGGYNEQFF. For the CDR3, the DNA is TGTGCCAGCAGCTTGTGGTGGGGGGGTTACAATGAGCAGTTCTTC.

The genes are TRBV7-3 and TRBJ2-3; 7 bases fit TRBD2. V shed 5 bases and J 7 bases; nucleotides not matched to a gene: 12. CDR1 and CDR2 (germline): SGHTA, FQGTGA. The CDR3 covers 15 residues. DNA of the CDR3: TGTGCCAGCAGCCCACTAGTGGGGGGGGTGAATACGCAGTATTTT. Its protein is CASSPLVGGVNTQYF.

For this clonotype: This may be a read error: a much more frequent sequence differs by one nucleotide. This rearrangement joins TRBV7-9 to TRBJ1-2; D is possibly TRBD1 (5 bases). Looked up from germline, CDR1 is SEHNR and CDR2 is FQNEAQ (reference sequence). The CDR3 spans 13 residues. Trimming stripped 5 bases from V and 6 bases from J, with 13 bases between. The CDR3 DNA sequence: TGTGCCAGCAGCCCACAGGATTTCCATGGCTACACCTTC. This codes for CASSPQDFHGYTF. Together with reference TRBV7-9 and TRBJ1-2, the CDR3 gives the full variable domain: DTGVSQNPRHKITKRGQNVTFRCDPISEHNRLYWYRQTLGQGPEFLTYFQNEAQLEKSRLLSDRFSAERPKGSFSTLEIQRTEQGDSAMYLCASSPQDFHGYTFGSGTRLTVV.